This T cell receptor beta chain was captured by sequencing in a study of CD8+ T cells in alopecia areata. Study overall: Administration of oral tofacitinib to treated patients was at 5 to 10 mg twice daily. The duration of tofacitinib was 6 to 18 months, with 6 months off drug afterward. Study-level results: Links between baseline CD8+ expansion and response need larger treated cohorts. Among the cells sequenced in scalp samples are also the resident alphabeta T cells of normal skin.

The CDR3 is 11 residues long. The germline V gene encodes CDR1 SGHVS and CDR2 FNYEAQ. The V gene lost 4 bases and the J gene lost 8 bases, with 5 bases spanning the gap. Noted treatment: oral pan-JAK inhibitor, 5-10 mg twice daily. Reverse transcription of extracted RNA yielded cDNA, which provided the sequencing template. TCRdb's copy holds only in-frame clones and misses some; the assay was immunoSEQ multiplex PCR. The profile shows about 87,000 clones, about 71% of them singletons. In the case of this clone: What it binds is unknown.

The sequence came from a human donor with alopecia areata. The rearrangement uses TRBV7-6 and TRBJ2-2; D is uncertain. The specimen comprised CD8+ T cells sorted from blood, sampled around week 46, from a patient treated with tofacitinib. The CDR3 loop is CASSSSGELFF. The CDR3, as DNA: TGTGCCAGCAGCTCATCTGGGGAGCTGTTTTTT. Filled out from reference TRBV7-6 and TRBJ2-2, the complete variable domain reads GAGVSQSPRYKVTKRGQDVALRCDPISGHVSLYWYRQALGQGPEFLTYFNYEAQQDKSGLPNDRFSAERPEGSISTLTIQRTEQRDSAMYRCASSSSGELFFGEGSRLTVL.